This TCR beta chain was retrieved from a study of blood T cell repertoires in COVID-19. Overall study: Sites in the United States, Italy and Spain provided acute and convalescent COVID-19 samples. Sources were T cells, B-cell-depleted T cells, or PBMCs; the material itself was cDNA or gDNA.

This clone was observed a single time. The CDR3 is made up of 15 amino acids. V was shortened by 1 base and J by 7 bases, with 13 bases between the two germline ends. The germline V gene has CDR1 SEHNR and CDR2 FQNEAQ (reference sequence). Source study methods: Scientists estimated how many nucleated cells there were by amplifying reference gene primers. Assay: immunoSEQ multiplex PCR; the TCRdb copy retains only in-frame clones and omits some. D and trimming come from the DNA, and the V and J calls and clone size come from that table. Here the sample spans 150,000 to 200,000 clones, approximately 82% being singletons.

The sequenced material came from peripheral blood. The receptor was isolated from a human donor with acute or convalescent COVID-19. The donor label of this sample is uncertain. V gene TRBV7-9 combines with J gene TRBJ1-4; the D gene is possibly TRBD1 (5 bases). CDR3 sequence reads: CASSLGGEVSEKLFF. Written as DNA, the CDR3 is TGTGCCAGCAGCTTAGGGGGGGAAGTGAGTGAAAAACTGTTTTTT.